The clone carrying this T cell receptor (beta chain) was counted at least ten times. What it binds is unknown. It was with a sample-barcoded 5' primer and a J-beta primer mix that a second PCR of roughly 7 to 12 cycles was run. Each CDR3 protein is one row after TCRdb ran MiXCR on the 5' RACE reads. Of 780,000 or so distinct CDR3 sequences in the sample, about 53% are singletons; the top ten hold about 42%. Germline V gives CDR1 SEHNR, CDR2 FQNEAQ (reference sequence). V gave up 5 bases and J gave up 0 bases; unmatched junction bases: 2. This CDR3 region has 16 residues. This sample is drawn from a study of blood T cells in healthy people across ages. Study results and limitations: In the absence of known donor CMV status, changes in expanded clonotypes were possibly confounded. More naive CD4+ cells and higher diversity marked long-lived donors relative to aged donors.

The specimen was blood. This receptor was obtained from a man aged 80 or over in good health. The chain is built from TRBV7-9 and TRBJ2-1; TRBD2 aligns across 12 bases. Here the CDR3 reads CASSRTSGTSYNEQFF. The CDR3 DNA sequence: TGTGCCAGCAGCAGGACTAGCGGGACCTCCTACAATGAGCAGTTCTTC.